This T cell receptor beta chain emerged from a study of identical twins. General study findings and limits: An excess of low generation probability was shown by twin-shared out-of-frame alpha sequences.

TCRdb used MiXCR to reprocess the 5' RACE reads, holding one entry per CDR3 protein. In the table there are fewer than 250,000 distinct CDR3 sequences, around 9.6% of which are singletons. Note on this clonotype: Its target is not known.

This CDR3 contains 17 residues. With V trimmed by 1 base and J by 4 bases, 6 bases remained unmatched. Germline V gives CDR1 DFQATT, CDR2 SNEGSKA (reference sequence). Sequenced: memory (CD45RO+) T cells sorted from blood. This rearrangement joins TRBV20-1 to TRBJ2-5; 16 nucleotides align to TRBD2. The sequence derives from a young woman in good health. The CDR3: CSARGPGLAGGPETQYF. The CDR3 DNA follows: TGCAGTGCTAGAGGTCCGGGACTAGCGGGAGGGCCAGAGACCCAGTACTTC.